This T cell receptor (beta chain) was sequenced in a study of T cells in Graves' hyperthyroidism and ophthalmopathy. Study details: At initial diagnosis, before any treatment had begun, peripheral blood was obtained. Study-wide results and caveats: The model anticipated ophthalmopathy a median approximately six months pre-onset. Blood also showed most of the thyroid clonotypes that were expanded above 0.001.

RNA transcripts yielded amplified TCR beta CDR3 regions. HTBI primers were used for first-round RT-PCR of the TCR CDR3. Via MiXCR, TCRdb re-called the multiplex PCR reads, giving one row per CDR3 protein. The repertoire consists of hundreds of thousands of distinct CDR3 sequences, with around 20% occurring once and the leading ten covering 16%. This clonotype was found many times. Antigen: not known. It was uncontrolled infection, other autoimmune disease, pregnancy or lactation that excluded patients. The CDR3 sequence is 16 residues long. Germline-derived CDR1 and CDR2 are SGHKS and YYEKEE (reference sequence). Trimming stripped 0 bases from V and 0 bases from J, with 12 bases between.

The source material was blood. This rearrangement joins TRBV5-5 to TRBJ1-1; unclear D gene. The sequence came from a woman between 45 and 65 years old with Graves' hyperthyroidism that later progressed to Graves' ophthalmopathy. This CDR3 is CASSLGANPVNTEAFF. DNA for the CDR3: TGTGCCAGCAGCTTGGGCGCCAATCCCGTGAACACTGAAGCTTTCTTT.